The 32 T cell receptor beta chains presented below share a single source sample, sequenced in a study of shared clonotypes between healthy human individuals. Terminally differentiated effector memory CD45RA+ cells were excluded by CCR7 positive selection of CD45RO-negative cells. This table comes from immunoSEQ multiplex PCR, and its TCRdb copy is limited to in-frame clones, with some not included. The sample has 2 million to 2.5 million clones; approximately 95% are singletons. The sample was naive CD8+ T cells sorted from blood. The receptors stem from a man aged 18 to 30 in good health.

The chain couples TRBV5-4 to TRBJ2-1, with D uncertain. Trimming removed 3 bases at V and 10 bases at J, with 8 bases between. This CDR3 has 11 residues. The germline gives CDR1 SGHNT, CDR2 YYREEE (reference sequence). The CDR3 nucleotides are TGTGCCAGCAGCTGGGCGGCGGAGCAGTTCTTC. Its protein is CASSWAAEQFF.

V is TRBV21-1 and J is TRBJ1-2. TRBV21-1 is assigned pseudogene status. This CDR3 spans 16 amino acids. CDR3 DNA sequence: TGTGCCAGCAGCAAGCGAGCACTTGTCGGGGTATATGGCTACACCTTC. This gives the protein CASSKRALVGVYGYTF.

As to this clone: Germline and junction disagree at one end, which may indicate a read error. CDR3 sequence reads: CASSGGTGGSYNEQFF. CDR3 DNA: TGCGCCAGCAGTGGTGGGACAGGGGGATCCTACAATGAGCAGTTCTTC. The rearrangement uses TRBV25-1 and TRBJ2-1, with 11 bases that match TRBD1. This CDR3 has 16 residues. Germline V gives CDR1 MGHDK, CDR2 SYGVNS.

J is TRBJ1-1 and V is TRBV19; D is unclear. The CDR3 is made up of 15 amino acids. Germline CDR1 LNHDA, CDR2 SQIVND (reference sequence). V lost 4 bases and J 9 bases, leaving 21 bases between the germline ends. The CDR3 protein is CASSTWTTTFIQAFF. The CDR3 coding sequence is TGTGCCAGTAGTACCTGGACGACTACTTTTATTCAAGCTTTCTTT.

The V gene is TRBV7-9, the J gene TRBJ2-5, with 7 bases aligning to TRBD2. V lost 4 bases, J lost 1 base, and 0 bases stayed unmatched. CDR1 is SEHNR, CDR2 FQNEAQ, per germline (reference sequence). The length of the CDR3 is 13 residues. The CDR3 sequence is CASSWGGQETQYF. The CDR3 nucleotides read TGTGCCAGCAGCTGGGGGGGCCAAGAGACCCAGTACTTC.

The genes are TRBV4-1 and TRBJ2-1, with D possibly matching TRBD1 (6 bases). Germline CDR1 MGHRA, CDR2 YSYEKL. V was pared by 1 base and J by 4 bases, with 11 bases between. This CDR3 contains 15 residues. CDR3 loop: CASSQGGQMYNEQFF. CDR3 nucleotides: TGCGCCAGCAGCCAAGGTGGACAGATGTACAATGAGCAGTTCTTC.

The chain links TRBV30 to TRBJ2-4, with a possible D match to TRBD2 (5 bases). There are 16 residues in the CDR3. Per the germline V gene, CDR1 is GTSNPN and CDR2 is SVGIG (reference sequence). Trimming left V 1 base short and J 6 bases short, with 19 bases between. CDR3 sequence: CAWSGVNEGIGNIQYF. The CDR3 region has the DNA TGTGCCTGGAGTGGGGTAAACGAGGGAATTGGAAACATTCAGTACTTC. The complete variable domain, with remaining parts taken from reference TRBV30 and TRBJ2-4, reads SQTIHQWPATLVQPVGSPLSLECTVEGTSNPNLYWYRQAAGRGLQLLFYSVGIGQISSEVPQNLSASRPQDRQFILSSKKLLLSDSGFYLCAWSGVNEGIGNIQYFGAGTRLSVL.

This CDR3 reads CSADNSIDNEQFF. DNA for the CDR3: TGCAGCGCCGACAACTCCATCGATAATGAGCAGTTCTTC. The rearrangement joins TRBV29-1 to TRBJ2-1; D gene unclear. The germline V and J ends were trimmed by 7 bases and 7 bases, with 17 bases remaining between them. Germline V gene lookup returns CDR1 SQVTM and CDR2 ANQGSEA. This CDR3 has 13 amino acids.

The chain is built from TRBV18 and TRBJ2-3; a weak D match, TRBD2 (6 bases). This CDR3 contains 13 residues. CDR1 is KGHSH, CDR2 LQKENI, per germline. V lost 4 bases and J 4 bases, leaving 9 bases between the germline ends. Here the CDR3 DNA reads TGTGCCAGCTCACTTGCGGGGCCAGATACGCAGTATTTT. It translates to CASSLAGPDTQYF.

CDR3: CASSGSGTYPYEQYF. Written as DNA, the CDR3 is TGTGCCAGCAGCGGCTCCGGGACGTACCCCTACGAGCAGTACTTC. This chain joins TRBV5-4 and TRBJ2-7; D is tentatively TRBD1 or TRBD2 (5 bases each). Trimming removed 4 bases at V and 2 bases at J, with 16 bases between. CDR1 is SGHNT, CDR2 YYREEE, per germline (reference sequence). The CDR3 covers 15 residues.

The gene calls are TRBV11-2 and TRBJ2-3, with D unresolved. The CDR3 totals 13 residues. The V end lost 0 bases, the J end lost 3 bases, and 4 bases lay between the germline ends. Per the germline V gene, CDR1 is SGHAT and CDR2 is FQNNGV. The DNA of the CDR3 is TGTGCCAGCAGCTTAGAGTGGACAGATACGCAGTATTTT. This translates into CASSLEWTDTQYF.

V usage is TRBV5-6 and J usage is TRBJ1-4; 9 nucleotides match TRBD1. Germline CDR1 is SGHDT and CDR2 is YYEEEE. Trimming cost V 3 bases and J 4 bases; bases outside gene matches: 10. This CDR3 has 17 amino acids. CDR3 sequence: CASSSKRDRAFNEKLFF. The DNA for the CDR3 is TGTGCCAGCAGCTCAAAGCGGGACAGGGCGTTTAATGAAAAACTGTTTTTT. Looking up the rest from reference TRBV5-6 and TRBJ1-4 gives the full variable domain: DAGVTQSPTHLIKTRGQQVTLRCSPKSGHDTVSWYQQALGQGPQFIFQYYEEEERQRGNFPDRFSGHQFPNYSSELNVNALLLGDSALYLCASSSKRDRAFNEKLFFGSGTQLSVL.

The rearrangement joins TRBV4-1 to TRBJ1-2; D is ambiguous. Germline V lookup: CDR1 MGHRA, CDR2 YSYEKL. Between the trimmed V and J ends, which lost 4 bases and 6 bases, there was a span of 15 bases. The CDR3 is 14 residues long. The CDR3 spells CASSPFGVGDGYTF. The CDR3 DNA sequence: TGCGCCAGCAGCCCATTTGGGGTTGGAGATGGCTACACCTTC.

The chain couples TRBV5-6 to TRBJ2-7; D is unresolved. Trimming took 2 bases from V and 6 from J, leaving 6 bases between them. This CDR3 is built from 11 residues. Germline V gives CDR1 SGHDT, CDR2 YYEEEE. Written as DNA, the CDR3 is TGTGCCAGCAGCTTCTTGCGCGAGCAGTACTTC. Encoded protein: CASSFLREQYF.

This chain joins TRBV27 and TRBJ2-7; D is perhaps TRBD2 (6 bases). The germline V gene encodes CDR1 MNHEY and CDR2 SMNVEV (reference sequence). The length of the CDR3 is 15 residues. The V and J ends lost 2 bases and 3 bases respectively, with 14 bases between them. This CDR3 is CASSLLARGFYEQYF. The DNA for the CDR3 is TGTGCCAGCAGTTTACTTGCCCGGGGGTTCTACGAGCAGTACTTC.

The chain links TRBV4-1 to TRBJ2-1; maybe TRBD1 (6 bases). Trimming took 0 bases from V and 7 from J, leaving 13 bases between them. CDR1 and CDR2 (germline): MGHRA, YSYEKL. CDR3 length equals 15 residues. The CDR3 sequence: CASSQEPTGSNEQFF. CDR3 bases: TGCGCCAGCAGCCAAGAACCGACAGGTTCAAATGAGCAGTTCTTC.

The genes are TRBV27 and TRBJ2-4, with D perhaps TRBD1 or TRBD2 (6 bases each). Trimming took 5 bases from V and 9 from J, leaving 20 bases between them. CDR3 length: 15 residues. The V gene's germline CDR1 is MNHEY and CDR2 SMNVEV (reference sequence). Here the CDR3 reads CASSPFGGAGLIQYF. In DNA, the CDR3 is TGTGCCAGCAGTCCCTTTGGGGGCGCGGGGCTCATTCAGTACTTC.

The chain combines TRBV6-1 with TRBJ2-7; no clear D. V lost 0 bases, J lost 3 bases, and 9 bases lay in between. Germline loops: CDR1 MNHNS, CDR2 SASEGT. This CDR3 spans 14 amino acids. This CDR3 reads CASSEAWLLYEQYF. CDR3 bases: TGTGCCAGCAGTGAAGCGTGGCTGCTCTACGAGCAGTACTTC.

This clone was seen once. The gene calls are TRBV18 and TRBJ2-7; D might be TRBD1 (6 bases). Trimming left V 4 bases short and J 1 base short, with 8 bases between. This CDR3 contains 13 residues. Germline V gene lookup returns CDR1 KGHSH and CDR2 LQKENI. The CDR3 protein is CASSRGTSYEQYF. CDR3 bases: TGTGCCAGCTCACGAGGGACATCCTACGAGCAGTACTTC.

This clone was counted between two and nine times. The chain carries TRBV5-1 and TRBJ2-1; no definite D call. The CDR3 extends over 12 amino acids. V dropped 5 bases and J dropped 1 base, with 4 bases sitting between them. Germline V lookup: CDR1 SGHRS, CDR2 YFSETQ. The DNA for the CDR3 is TGCGCCAGCAGTGTTTCCTACAATGAGCAGTTCTTC. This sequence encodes CASSVSYNEQFF.

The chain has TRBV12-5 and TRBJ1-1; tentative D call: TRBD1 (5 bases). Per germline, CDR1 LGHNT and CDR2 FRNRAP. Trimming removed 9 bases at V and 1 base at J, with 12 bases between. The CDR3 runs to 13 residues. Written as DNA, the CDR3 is TGTGCTAGCCGGGGCGACGGGAACACTGAAGCTTTCTTT. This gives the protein CASRGDGNTEAFF.

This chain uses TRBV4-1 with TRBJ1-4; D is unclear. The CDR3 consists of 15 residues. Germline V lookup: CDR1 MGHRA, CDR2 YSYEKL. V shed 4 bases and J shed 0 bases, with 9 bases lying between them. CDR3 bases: TGCGCCAGCAGCCCCCAGGAAGCAACTAATGAAAAACTGTTTTTT. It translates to CASSPQEATNEKLFF.

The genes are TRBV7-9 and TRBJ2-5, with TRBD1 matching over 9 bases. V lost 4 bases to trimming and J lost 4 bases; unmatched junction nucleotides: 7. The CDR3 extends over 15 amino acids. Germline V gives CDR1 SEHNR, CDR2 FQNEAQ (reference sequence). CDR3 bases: TGTGCCAGCAGCTCTAAGGACAGGGGAGCAGAGACCCAGTACTTC. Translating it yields CASSSKDRGAETQYF.

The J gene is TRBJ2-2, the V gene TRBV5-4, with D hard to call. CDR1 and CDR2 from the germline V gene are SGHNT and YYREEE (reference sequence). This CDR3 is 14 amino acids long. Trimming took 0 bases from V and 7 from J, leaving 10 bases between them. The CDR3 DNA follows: TGTGCCAGCAGCTTGGATCTGGGGATCGGGGAGCTGTTTTTT. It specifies CASSLDLGIGELFF.

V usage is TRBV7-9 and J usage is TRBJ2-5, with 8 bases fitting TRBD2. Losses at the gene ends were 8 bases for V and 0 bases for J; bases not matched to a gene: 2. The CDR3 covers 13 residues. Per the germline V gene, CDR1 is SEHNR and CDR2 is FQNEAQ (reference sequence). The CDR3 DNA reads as TGTGCCAGCGGGCGGGAGGACCAAGAGACCCAGTACTTC. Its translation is CASGREDQETQYF.

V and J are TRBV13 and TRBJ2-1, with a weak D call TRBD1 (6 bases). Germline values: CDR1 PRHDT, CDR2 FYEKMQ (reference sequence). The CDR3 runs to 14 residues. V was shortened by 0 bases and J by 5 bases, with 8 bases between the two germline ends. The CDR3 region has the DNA TGTGCCAGCAGCTTAGGTCCAGGGGACAATGAGCAGTTCTTC. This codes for CASSLGPGDNEQFF.

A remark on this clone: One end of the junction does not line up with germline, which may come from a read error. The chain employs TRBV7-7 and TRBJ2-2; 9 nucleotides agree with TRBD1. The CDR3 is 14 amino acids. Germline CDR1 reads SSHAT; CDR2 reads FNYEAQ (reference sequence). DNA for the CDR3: TGTGCTAGCAGCCCGGGACAGGGCACCGGGGAGCTGTTTTTT. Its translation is CASSPGQGTGELFF.

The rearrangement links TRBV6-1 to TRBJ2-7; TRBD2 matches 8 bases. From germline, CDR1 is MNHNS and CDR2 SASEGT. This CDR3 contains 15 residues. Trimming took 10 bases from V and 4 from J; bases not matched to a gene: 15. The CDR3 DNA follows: TGTGCCATCCAGTTAGCTAGCGGGTCGATTTACGAGCAGTACTTC. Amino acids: CAIQLASGSIYEQYF.

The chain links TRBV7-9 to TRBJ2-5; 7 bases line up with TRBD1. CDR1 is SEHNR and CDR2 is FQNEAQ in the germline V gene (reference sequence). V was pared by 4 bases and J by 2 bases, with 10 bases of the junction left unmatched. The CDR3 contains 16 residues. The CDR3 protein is CASSYSPGQLQETQYF. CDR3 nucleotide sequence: TGTGCCAGCAGCTACTCACCGGGACAGCTTCAAGAGACCCAGTACTTC.

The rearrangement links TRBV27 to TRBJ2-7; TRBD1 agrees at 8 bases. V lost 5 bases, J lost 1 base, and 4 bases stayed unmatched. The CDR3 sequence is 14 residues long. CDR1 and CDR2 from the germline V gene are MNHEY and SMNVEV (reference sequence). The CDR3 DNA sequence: TGTGCCAGCAGTAACCGGGACAGGTCCTACGAGCAGTACTTC. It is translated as CASSNRDRSYEQYF.

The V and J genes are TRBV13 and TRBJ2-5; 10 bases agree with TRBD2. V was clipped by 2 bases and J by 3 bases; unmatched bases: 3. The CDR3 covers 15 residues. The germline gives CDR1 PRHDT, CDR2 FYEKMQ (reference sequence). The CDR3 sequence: CASSLLAGEKETQYF. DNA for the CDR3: TGTGCCAGCAGCTTACTAGCGGGGGAGAAAGAGACCCAGTACTTC.

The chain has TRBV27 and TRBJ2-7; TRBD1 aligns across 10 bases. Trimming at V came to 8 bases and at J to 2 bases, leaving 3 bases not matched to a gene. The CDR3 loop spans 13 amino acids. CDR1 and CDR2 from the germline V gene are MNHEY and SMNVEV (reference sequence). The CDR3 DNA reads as TGTGCCAGCGGGACAGGGGCCACCTACGAGCAGTACTTC. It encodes CASGTGATYEQYF.